These 16 T cell receptor beta chains came from one sample sequenced in a study of blood T cell repertoires in COVID-19. The data were produced by immunoSEQ multiplex PCR, yet TCRdb's version contains in-frame clones alone and is incomplete. Here the sample spans hundreds of thousands of clones, roughly 86% being singletons. Source material: PBMCs or T cells enriched from blood (not recorded which). These receptor sequences come from a woman in her forties or fifties who had recovered from COVID-19.

V gene TRBV7-9 combines with J gene TRBJ2-3; 10 nucleotides align to TRBD2. The J segment lost 6 bases and the V segment lost 3 bases, leaving 6 bases of the junction unmatched. The CDR3 is 15 residues long. CDR1 is SEHNR and CDR2 is FQNEAQ in the germline V gene (reference sequence). The CDR3 is CASSFLAGVTDTQYF. The CDR3 DNA follows: TGTGCCAGCAGCTTCCTAGCGGGAGTGACGGATACGCAGTATTTT. Full variable domain (missing parts from reference TRBV7-9 and TRBJ2-3): DTGVSQNPRHKITKRGQNVTFRCDPISEHNRLYWYRQTLGQGPEFLTYFQNEAQLEKSRLLSDRFSAERPKGSFSTLEIQRTEQGDSAMYLCASSFLAGVTDTQYFGPGTRLTVL.

This rearrangement joins TRBV27 to TRBJ2-7; 9 positions agree with TRBD2. Trimming cost V 9 bases and J 4 bases; bases outside gene matches: 7. The germline gives CDR1 MNHEY, CDR2 SMNVEV (reference sequence). CDR3 length: 13 residues. CDR3 amino acids: CASKEAGGYEQYF. CDR3 nucleotides: TGTGCCAGTAAGGAGGCGGGAGGGTACGAGCAGTACTTC.

This sequence joins TRBV2 and TRBJ1-4; a possible D gene is TRBD1 (6 bases). The V and J ends lost 2 bases and 7 bases respectively, with 11 bases between them. Germline values: CDR1 SNHLY, CDR2 FYNNEI. There are 14 residues in the CDR3. Written as DNA, the CDR3 is TGTGCCAGCAGTGAATGGGGGCTTTTTGAAAAACTGTTTTTT. Translation: CASSEWGLFEKLFF.

V gene TRBV27 combines with J gene TRBJ2-1; D might be TRBD2 (6 bases). The CDR3 covers 14 residues. V was shortened by 2 bases and J by 4 bases, with 9 bases between the two germline ends. Germline CDR1 MNHEY, CDR2 SMNVEV (reference sequence). The chain's CDR3 is CASSLSGLYNEQFF. The CDR3 DNA is TGTGCCAGCAGTTTAAGCGGGTTGTACAATGAGCAGTTCTTC.

The chain recombines TRBV9 with TRBJ1-6; D is unclear. This CDR3 contains 12 residues. Trimming removed 3 bases at V and 14 bases at J, with 12 bases between. Germline V gene data show CDR1 as SGDLS and CDR2 as YYNGEE. CDR3 residues: CASSGRDGALHF. The CDR3 bases are TGTGCCAGCAGCGGAAGAGACGGGGCCCTCCACTTT.

This rearrangement joins TRBV11-2 to TRBJ2-5, with a possible D match to TRBD2 (6 bases). CDR3 length: 15 residues. V lost 4 bases and J 1 base, leaving 13 bases between the germline ends. The germline V gene has CDR1 SGHAT and CDR2 FQNNGV. CDR3 DNA sequence: TGTGCCAGCAGCTCCCAGGCGCGGGGCCAAGAGACCCAGTACTTC. This encodes CASSSQARGQETQYF.

The rearrangement uses TRBV13 and TRBJ2-7; 9 positions agree with TRBD1. Germline-derived CDR1 and CDR2 are PRHDT and FYEKMQ (reference sequence). The CDR3 is 15 amino acids. The trim removed 5 bases at V and 3 bases at J, leaving 8 bases unmatched. CDR3 bases: TGTGCCAGCAGCACGACGGGACAGGGACACTACGAGCAGTACTTC. As protein: CASSTTGQGHYEQYF.

The rearrangement links TRBV6-5 to TRBJ1-5, with D perhaps TRBD1 (6 bases). This CDR3 contains 13 residues. V was pared by 5 bases and J by 4 bases, with 9 bases between. Germline lookup yields CDR1 MNHEY and CDR2 SVGAGI. CDR3 bases: TGTGCCAGCAGTACAGGGACAAATCAGCCCCAGCATTTT. Translating gives CASSTGTNQPQHF.

The rearrangement joins TRBV28 to TRBJ2-1, with D perhaps TRBD1 (5 bases). Per germline, CDR1 MDHEN and CDR2 SYDVKM. V was cut by 3 bases and J by 5 bases, with 20 bases left in between. The CDR3 runs 17 residues. The CDR3 DNA sequence: TGTGCCAGCAGTTTCCCCCTATTAGGGGCGCCCAACAATGAGCAGTTCTTC. Its protein is CASSFPLLGAPNNEQFF.

On this clone itself: The same CDR3 also results from other DNA sequences found in this sample. The genes are TRBV5-1 and TRBJ1-2, with 11 bases identical to TRBD1. The germline gives CDR1 SGHRS, CDR2 YFSETQ. The CDR3 spans 15 residues. The junction had 6 bases not matched to a gene; V was cut back by 0 bases and J by 8 bases. CDR3 nucleotides: TGCGCCAGCAGCTTGGCCGGGACAGGGGGTGAAGGCTACACCTTC. It is translated as CASSLAGTGGEGYTF.

V gene TRBV29-1 combines with J gene TRBJ1-2; 9 bases line up with TRBD1. Trimming took 7 bases from V and 3 from J; bases not matched to a gene: 9. Germline CDR1 SQVTM, CDR2 ANQGSEA. This CDR3 has 14 residues. CDR3: CSANHRGRDYGYTF. CDR3 in DNA: TGCAGCGCCAACCACAGGGGGCGAGACTATGGCTACACCTTC. Variable domain in full (rest from reference TRBV29-1 and TRBJ1-2): SAVISQKPSRDICQRGTSLTIQCQVDSQVTMMFWYRQQPGQSLTLIATANQGSEATYESGFVIDKFPISRPNLTFSTLTVSNMSPEDSSIYLCSANHRGRDYGYTFGSGTRLTVV.

The gene calls are TRBV5-1 and TRBJ2-3; 11 bases line up with TRBD2. Germline CDR1 is SGHRS and CDR2 is YFSETQ. The CDR3 is made up of 16 amino acids. Losses at the gene ends were 4 bases for V and 0 bases for J; bases not matched to a gene: 4. CDR3 residues: CASSTGTSGSTDTQYF. The CDR3 nucleotides are TGCGCCAGCAGCACAGGGACTAGCGGTAGCACAGATACGCAGTATTTT.

The gene calls are TRBV6-1 and TRBJ1-2; the match to TRBD1 covers 7 bases. CDR1 is MNHNS and CDR2 is SASEGT in the germline V gene. V was pared by 6 bases and J by 5 bases, with 6 bases of the junction left unmatched. The CDR3 runs 13 residues. This CDR3 reads CASSLDRVYGYTF. CDR3 sequence (DNA): TGTGCCAGCAGCCTAGACAGGGTATATGGCTACACCTTC.

This chain joins TRBV6-2 or TRBV6-3 and TRBJ2-2, with 8 bases lining up with TRBD1. Trimming removed 5 bases from V and 5 bases from J; junction bases left unmatched: 13. The CDR3 has 17 residues. Germline-derived CDR1 and CDR2 are MNHEY and SVGEGT. The CDR3 nucleotides read TGTGCCAGCAGTGATTATACATGGACAGGGTTAACCGGGGAGCTGTTTTTT. This encodes CASSDYTWTGLTGELFF.

This chain connects TRBV30 to TRBJ2-2; no clear D. The CDR3 length is 14 residues. Trimming cost V 5 bases and J 1 base, with 11 bases left between them. Germline V gives CDR1 GTSNPN, CDR2 SVGIG (reference sequence). The CDR3 sequence: CAWARHLNTGELFF. In nucleotides, the CDR3 is TGTGCCTGGGCGCGACACCTGAACACCGGGGAGCTGTTTTTT.

This clone was observed a single time. The chain links TRBV28 to TRBJ1-1; 7 positions agree with TRBD1. This CDR3 is 12 amino acids long. Losses at the gene ends were 5 bases for V and 7 bases for J; bases not matched to a gene: 4. Germline V gene lookup returns CDR1 MDHEN and CDR2 SYDVKM. CDR3 in amino acids: CASSVQGFEAFF. The CDR3 coding sequence is TGTGCCAGCAGTGTACAGGGGTTTGAAGCTTTCTTT.